This TCR beta chain was sequenced during a study of cytotoxic CD8 clonotypes in ibrutinib-treated CLL. On the study more broadly: Responses: some 24 partial, 2 complete; after median around 68 months, around 15 stayed remitted, roughly 12 progressed. General observations from the study: Public clonotypes, an uncommon group, contracted or remained stable on treatment. Baseline clonality was higher than in age-matched healthy donors and moved in step with circulating CD8+ T-cell counts.

Germline CDR1 MNHEY, CDR2 SMNVEV (reference sequence). The V gene lost 0 bases and the J gene lost 8 bases, with 13 bases spanning the gap. The CDR3 is 14 residues long. This clone has a single count. Its matching antigen is unknown. The intended depth for sequencing was 1 in 200,000 to 1 in 1 million T cells. Using immunoSEQ multiplex PCR, the repertoire was profiled, and TCRdb retains in-frame clones only, with some absent. The table shows some 150,000 clones, with roughly 76% occurring only once. The receptor was derived from a human donor with chronic lymphocytic leukemia. The sample in question was PBMCs, obtained after 24 months of ibrutinib treatment. The chain uses TRBV27 and TRBJ1-2, with a possible D match to TRBD1 (6 bases). The CDR3 coding sequence is TGTGCCAGCAGTTTATCGGGGACGGGGGGCGGCTACACCTTC. Its translation: CASSLSGTGGGYTF.